Listed below are T cell receptor beta chains from one sample, sequenced in a study of graft-versus-host responses after intestinal transplantation. Generated by immunoSEQ multiplex PCR, the TCRdb table keeps only in-frame clones and is missing some. The sample holds approximately 13,000 clones, more than 25% seen once. The specimen was alloreactive CD8+ T cells from a mixed lymphocyte reaction culture, collected before intestinal transplant. The receptors come from a human patient who received an intestinal transplant. Each CDR3 is given with its conserved first and last residue. D genes are given only for firm matches. Rows may omit the clone size; those that give it use once, few, many or a size class.

>large|-|TRBJ2-1|TRBV7-2
TGTGCCAGCAGCTTATCAGGGTACAATGAGCAGTTCTTC
CASSLSGYNEQFF
>-|-|TRBJ2-7|TRBV28
TGTGCCAGCAGTTTCGACAGGAGCTCCTACGAGCAGTACTTC
CASSFDRSSYEQYF
>-|TRBD1|TRBJ2-1|TRBV7-6
TGTGCCAGCAGCTCACTAACCGGGACAGGGGGCAGTGAGCAGTTCTTC
CASSSLTGTGGSEQFF
>-|TRBD1|TRBJ1-5|TRBV2
TGTGCCAGCAGTGAGGCAGGGGGCTTTCAGCCCCAGCATTTT
CASSEAGGFQPQHF
>-|TRBD2|TRBJ2-2|TRBV7-2
TGTGCCAGCAGCTCTCGACTAGCGGGAGGAGCGGGGGAGCTGTTTTTT
CASSSRLAGGAGELFF
>few|-|TRBJ1-1|TRBV6-5
TGTGCCAGCAGTGACCAGGGGTTGAACACTGAAGCTTTCTTT
CASSDQGLNTEAFF
>few|-|TRBJ2-4|TRBV18
TGTGCCAGCTCAGAGAGGGACCTCAAAAACATTCAGTACTTC
CASSERDLKNIQYF
>few|-|TRBJ2-5|TRBV28
TGTGCCAGCAGTTTTGGAAGGGAGGACAGGTGGGGGGAGACCCAGTACTTC
CASSFGREDRWGETQYF
>-|-|TRBJ2-7|TRBV18
TGTGCCAGCTCACCTCGGGAAGGGACCTACGAGCAGTACTTC
CASSPREGTYEQYF
>-|TRBD1|TRBJ1-2|TRBV5-1
TGCGCCAGCAGCCAGGGACAGGGTGGCTTGCCGTATGGCTACACCTTC
CASSQGQGGLPYGYTF
>-|-|TRBJ1-6|TRBV4-1
TGCGCCAGCAGCCAAGATGAAGGGGAGGCTTCACCCCTCCACTTT
CASSQDEGEASPLHF
>-|-|TRBJ2-5|TRBV6-5
TGTGCCAGCAGTTACGGGGCTGGCGACCAAGAGACCCAGTACTTC
CASSYGAGDQETQYF
>few|-|TRBJ2-7|TRBV11-3
TGTGCCAGCAGCTTAGGATTTTTCGAGCAGTACTTC
CASSLGFFEQYF
>-|-|TRBJ1-1|TRBV2
TGTGCCAGCAGTGAAGAGGCAGATGAAGCTTTCTTT
CASSEEADEAFF
>few|-|TRBJ2-3|TRBV9
TGTGCCAGCAGCCCTCCAACTGGGTGGACAGATACGCAGTATTTT
CASSPPTGWTDTQYF
>-|TRBD2|TRBJ2-3|TRBV7-6
TGTGCCAGCAGCTTGATTGGACTAGCGGAGACCTCACAAGATACGCAGTATTTT
CASSLIGLAETSQDTQYF
>-|TRBD2|TRBJ2-7|TRBV19
TGTGCCAGTAGTATCGCGTCTGGGGGTAGCGGGAGGGTCTACGAGCAGTACTTC
CASSIASGGSGRVYEQYF
>-|TRBD2|TRBJ2-3|TRBV5-1
TGCGCCAGCAGCTTGAGGGGACTAGCGGGAGGAGATACGCAGTATTTT
CASSLRGLAGGDTQYF
>medium-sized|-|TRBJ2-7|TRBV9
TGTGCCAGCAGCGTAGGAGTTTCCTACGAGCAGTACTTC
CASSVGVSYEQYF
>-|TRBD1|TRBJ2-3|TRBV6-1
TGTGCCAGCAGTGGCCCGACAGGGGGCCTTACAGATACGCAGTATTTT
CASSGPTGGLTDTQYF
>few|-|TRBJ2-5|TRBV27
TGTGCCAGCAGTCCCGAGGGGGGGGCGGGGGAGACCCAGTACTTC
CASSPEGGAGETQYF
>-|TRBD2|TRBJ2-1|TRBV11-3
TGTGCCAGCAGCTCCTTAAGCGGGGGCCGGACCTACAATGAGCAGTTCTTC
CASSSLSGGRTYNEQFF
>-|-|TRBJ2-7|TRBV5-1
TGCGCCAGCAGCTTGGATCCGGAGAGCTCCTACGAGCAGTACTTC
CASSLDPESSYEQYF
>medium-sized|-|TRBJ2-1|TRBV4-1
TGCGCCAGCAGCGCCCGACTAGAAAATGAGCAGTTCTTC
CASSARLENEQFF
>medium-sized|TRBD2|TRBJ2-2|TRBV6-5
TGTGCCAGCAGTTACTCCGCGGGGGGGCCAATCGGGGAGCTGTTTTTT
CASSYSAGGPIGELFF
>-|TRBD2|TRBJ2-7|TRBV5-4
TGTGCCAGCAGCCAGACCGGGACTAGCGCTTACGAGCAGTACTTC
CASSQTGTSAYEQYF
>-|-|TRBJ2-7|TRBV5-5
TGTGCCAGTGACTCGGACACCGAGTACGAGCAGTACTTC
CASDSDTEYEQYF
>few|-|TRBJ1-6|TRBV25-1
TGTGCCAGCAGTGTGCAGGGGTGGAATTCACCCCTCCACTTT
CASSVQGWNSPLHF
>-|-|TRBJ1-1|TRBV6-5
TGTGCCAGCAGCCCCGCGTTGTTGGGCGGTGAAGCTTTCTTT
CASSPALLGGEAFF
>-|-|TRBJ1-1|TRBV6-5
TGTGCCAGCAGTTACGGCCCAAAAACTGAAGCTTTCTTT
CASSYGPKTEAFF
>-|-|TRBJ2-7|TRBV14
TGTGCCAGCAGCCAAGATCAAATAGGATTCTGGGGCGAGCAGTACTTC
CASSQDQIGFWGEQYF
>-|TRBD2|TRBJ2-1|TRBV27
TGTGCCAGCAGTTTATTATCGTGGACTAGCGGAGTCAATGAGCAGTTCTTC
CASSLLSWTSGVNEQFF
>-|TRBD1|TRBJ2-1|TRBV11-3
TGTGCCAGCAGCTTATGGACAGGGGACTACAATGAGCAGTTCTTC
CASSLWTGDYNEQFF
>few|TRBD1|TRBJ2-1|TRBV7-6
TGTGCCAGCAGCTCCACAGGGGGCCCCTACAATGAGCAGTTCTTC
CASSSTGGPYNEQFF
>-|-|TRBJ2-5|TRBV7-6
TGTGCCAGCAGCCGGTTGGCAGCGGGTGGGGGGCCGCTCGATCGACAAGAGACCCAGTACTTC
CASSRLAAGGGPLDRQETQYF
>-|-|TRBJ2-5|TRBV10-2
TGCGCCAGCAGCCCTGGGGAAACCCAGTACTTC
CASSPGETQYF
>few|TRBD1|TRBJ1-1|TRBV4-1
TGCGCCAGCAGCCAAAACCCCGGGACAGGGGGCGGGAACACTGAAGCTTTCTTT
CASSQNPGTGGGNTEAFF
>-|TRBD1|TRBJ1-6|TRBV5-6
TGTGCCAGCAGTCCGGACAGGGGATGGGGTAATTCACCCCTCCACTTT
CASSPDRGWGNSPLHF
>-|TRBD1|TRBJ2-7|TRBV11-1
TGTGCCAGCAGTTTATCCGCAGGGGGCTCCTACGAGCAGTACTTC
CASSLSAGGSYEQYF
>few|-|TRBJ1-1|TRBV4-1
TGCGCCAGCAGCCTCCTAGGCCCTGGATGGTACACTGAAGCTTTCTTT
CASSLLGPGWYTEAFF
>-|-|TRBJ2-1|TRBV9
TGTGCCAGCAGCGTAGCGGGGGCTTCATACAATGAGCAGTTCTTC
CASSVAGASYNEQFF
>medium-sized|-|TRBJ2-7|TRBV5-8
TGTGCCAGCAGCTCTAGGTCGGGGTCCGAGCAGTACTTC
CASSSRSGSEQYF
>-|TRBD1|TRBJ2-5|TRBV28
TGTGCCAGCAGTTTTGGAAGGGAGGACAGGGGGGGGGAGACCCAGTACTTC
CASSFGREDRGGETQYF
>few|TRBD1|TRBJ2-1|TRBV28
TGTGCCAGCAGTGTACAAGACAGGGTCCCCTACAATGAGCAGTTCTTC
CASSVQDRVPYNEQFF
>-|-|TRBJ1-1|TRBV5-4
TGTGCCAGCAGCCCACGTACGAACACTGAAGCTTTCTTT
CASSPRTNTEAFF
>few|TRBD1|TRBJ2-3|TRBV2
TGTGCCAGCCGGTGGGACAGGGAAGGCACAGATACGCAGTATTTT
CASRWDREGTDTQYF
>few|TRBD1|TRBJ2-7|TRBV5-6
TGTGCCAGCAGCTTGGGCCTGACAGGGTCCTACGAGCAGTACTTC
CASSLGLTGSYEQYF